What follows are 17 T cell receptor beta chains derived from one specimen sequenced in a study of regulatory T cells in long-lasting Graves disease. Arm-PCR of CDR3 regions and iRepertoire HTBI primers were used to build TCR beta libraries. MiXCR, run by TCRdb on the multiplex PCR reads, gives a single entry per CDR3 protein. The table has about 310,000 distinct CDR3 sequences, about 18% seen once; the top ten hold 35% to 45%. The time point: newly diagnosed GD, antithyroid drugs for less than 3 months. From PBMCs, RNA was extracted and then used to make the TCR library. This sample comprised peripheral blood mononuclear cells (PBMCs), obtained at new diagnosis, from a patient treated with antithyroid drugs. Receptors originate from a female donor with Graves disease.

The CDR3 DNA is TGTGCCAGCAGTTCCGGGGCTAGCGGGAGGGGAACCTACGAGCAGTACTTC. Amino acid sequence: CASSSGASGRGTYEQYF. V gene TRBV12-3 or TRBV12-4 combines with J gene TRBJ2-7; 12 positions agree with TRBD2. V shed 4 bases, J shed 2 bases, and the junction held 9 bases outside the gene matches. This CDR3 contains 17 residues.

The table lists this clonotype with a few counts. V usage is TRBV3-1 and J usage is TRBJ2-5, with D possibly TRBD2 on 5 matching bases. V was shortened by 3 bases and J by 3 bases, with 8 bases between the two germline ends. The germline V gene has CDR1 LGHDT and CDR2 YNNKEL (reference sequence). This CDR3 comprises 13 residues. CDR3 in DNA: TGTGCCAGCAGCCACGACTACGAAGAGACCCAGTACTTC. Protein sequence: CASSHDYEETQYF.

This clonotype has a count of ten or more. This chain joins TRBV19 and TRBJ2-1, with 12 bases fitting TRBD2. The junction had 8 bases not matched to a gene; V was cut back by 5 bases and J by 0 bases. CDR1 and CDR2 (germline): LNHDA, SQIVND (reference sequence). The CDR3 sequence is 18 residues long. CDR3 loop: CASSATSGSAHSYNEQFF. The CDR3 DNA reads TGTGCCAGTAGTGCGACTAGCGGGAGTGCTCACTCCTACAATGAGCAGTTCTTC.

At least ten counts were recorded for this clonotype. This chain connects TRBV30 to TRBJ2-5, with 13 bases aligning to TRBD2. Germline CDR1 reads GTSNPN; CDR2 reads SVGIG (reference sequence). V was clipped by 1 base and J by 5 bases; unmatched bases: 4. The CDR3 is 15 residues long. The CDR3 protein is CAWSGTSGSVETQYF. In DNA, the CDR3 is TGTGCCTGGAGTGGGACTAGCGGGAGTGTGGAGACCCAGTACTTC.

This clonotype was observed at least ten times. The CDR3 DNA is TGTGCCAGCAGCGTAGGAGTAGTTAGCACAGATACGCAGTATTTT. Its translation is CASSVGVVSTDTQYF. The V gene is TRBV9, the J gene TRBJ2-3; D unclear. CDR1 and CDR2 (germline): SGDLS, YYNGEE. The CDR3 is made up of 15 amino acids. V gave up 0 bases and J gave up 0 bases, with 8 bases separating them. The full variable domain, in which reference TRBV9 and TRBJ2-3 provide the parts outside the CDR3, is DSGVTQTPKHLITATGQRVTLRCSPRSGDLSVYWYQQSLDQGLQFLIQYYNGEERAKGNILERFSAQQFPDLHSELNLSSLELGDSALYFCASSVGVVSTDTQYFGPGTRLTVL.

The sample holds many counts of this clonotype. The chain joins TRBV12-3 or TRBV12-4 to TRBJ2-1, with D maybe TRBD2 (6 bases). This CDR3 is built from 16 residues. V lost 1 base and J 8 bases, leaving 18 bases between the germline ends. The CDR3 loop reads CASSLEAGSLVYEQFF. For the CDR3, the DNA is TGTGCCAGCAGTTTAGAAGCCGGGAGTTTGGTCTATGAGCAGTTCTTC.

This clonotype was seen a single time. The junction and the germline gene differ at one end; a read error may be behind it. The rearrangement links TRBV5-1 to TRBJ2-3; 15 bases map to TRBD2. This CDR3 is built from 16 residues. Germline lookup yields CDR1 SGHRS and CDR2 YFSETQ. The CDR3 protein is CPSSGTGTSGRNTQYF. CDR3 sequence (DNA): TGCCCCAGCAGCGGCACCGGGACTAGCGGGAGGAATACGCAGTATTTT.

This clonotype was counted at least ten times. V gene TRBV19 combines with J gene TRBJ1-5; no definite D call. Trimming cost V 5 bases and J 0 bases, with 11 bases left between them. The germline gives CDR1 LNHDA, CDR2 SQIVND (reference sequence). This CDR3 is 15 amino acids long. CDR3 protein: CASSHGPGSNQPQHF. CDR3 DNA: TGTGCCAGTAGTCACGGCCCAGGTAGCAATCAGCCCCAGCATTTT. The complete variable domain, with remaining parts taken from reference TRBV19 and TRBJ1-5, reads DGGITQSPKYLFRKEGQNVTLSCEQNLNHDAMYWYRQDPGQGLRLIYYSQIVNDFQKGDIAEGYSVSREKKESFPLTVTSAQKNPTAFYLCASSHGPGSNQPQHFGDGTRLSIL.

This clonotype was observed at least ten times. This sequence joins TRBV4-1 and TRBJ1-3; no definite D call. CDR1 MGHRA and CDR2 YSYEKL come from the germline V gene. V gave up 1 base and J gave up 2 bases, with 6 bases separating them. The CDR3 has 14 residues. The CDR3 nucleotides are TGCGCCAGCAGCCAAGTTGGGACTGGAAACACCATATATTTT. It yields the protein CASSQVGTGNTIYF.

About this clonotype itself: A read error likely explains this, since a far larger clone differs by one base. The genes are TRBV12-3 or TRBV12-4 and TRBJ2-1; D possibly corresponds to TRBD2 (5 bases). The CDR3 extends over 17 amino acids. The V end lost 1 base, the J end lost 13 bases, and 26 bases lay between the germline ends. For the CDR3, the DNA is TGTGCCAGCAGTTTAGGTCTTCGTAGAGCGGCCCAAGAGACCCAGTTCTTC. Protein product: CASSLGLRRAAQETQFF.

The chain employs TRBV2 and TRBJ2-7; no firm D call. This CDR3 comprises 13 residues. The germline V and J ends were trimmed by 4 bases and 7 bases, with 14 bases remaining between them. In germline, CDR1 is SNHLY, CDR2 FYNNEI. The DNA of the CDR3 is TGTGCCAGCAGTGGCCGTAGACACGGGGAGCAGTACTTC. It translates to CASSGRRHGEQYF.

The chain carries TRBV29-1 and TRBJ2-3; 7 positions agree with TRBD1. The CDR3 consists of 12 residues. In germline, CDR1 is SQVTM, CDR2 ANQGSEA. CDR3 sequence (DNA): TGCGGCCTCAGGGGGAACACAGATACGCAGTATTTT. It yields the protein CGLRGNTDTQYF.

The chain links TRBV12-3 or TRBV12-4 to TRBJ2-2, with 9 bases lining up with TRBD2. The CDR3 is 18 amino acids. The ends lost 5 bases at V and 7 bases at J; junction bases unmatched: 17. In DNA, the CDR3 is TGTGCCAGCAGTCCCTTAGAAGGTAGCGGGAGTTATTTCGGGGAGCTGTTTTTT. It translates to CASSPLEGSGSYFGELFF.

There are many counts of this clonotype. This chain joins TRBV30 and TRBJ1-2; no firm D call. Trimming pared 2 bases from V and 8 bases from J, leaving 18 bases between. Germline CDR1 GTSNPN, CDR2 SVGIG (reference sequence). This CDR3 has 14 residues. CDR3 sequence: CAWSTRPSGSGYTF. The CDR3 DNA reads TGTGCCTGGAGTACGCGACCTTCAGGCTCCGGCTACACCTTC.

This clonotype came up many times. This chain connects TRBV7-2 to TRBJ2-7, with TRBD2 matching 7 bases. Unmatched junction bases numbered 6, after V lost 4 bases and J lost 0 bases. From germline, CDR1 is SGHTA and CDR2 FQGNSA. The CDR3 runs 15 residues. For the CDR3, the DNA is TGTGCCAGCAGCTGGGGACTACCGAGCTCCTACGAGCAGTACTTC. Encoded protein: CASSWGLPSSYEQYF.

This clonotype has ten or more counts. This rearrangement joins TRBV19 to TRBJ2-3; a weak D match, TRBD2 (5 bases). Germline V lookup: CDR1 LNHDA, CDR2 SQIVND (reference sequence). The CDR3 spans 16 residues. The V end was cut by 5 bases, the J end by 3 bases, with 18 bases between. The CDR3, as DNA: TGTGCCAGTAGTGGGCACAGAGGGAGCCGAACAGATACGCAGTATTTT. Amino acids: CASSGHRGSRTDTQYF.

This clonotype showed up many times. V and J are TRBV3-1 and TRBJ2-7; the D is unclear. Germline V gene sequence: CDR1 LGHDT, CDR2 YNNKEL (reference sequence). V lost 1 base to trimming and J lost 1 base, with 8 bases between them. The CDR3 runs 14 residues. The DNA of the CDR3 is TGTGCCAGCAGCCAAGCCTCTGGATCCTACGAGCAGTACTTC. This translates into CASSQASGSYEQYF.